A selection of T cell receptor beta chains follows, all from one sample in a study of blood T cell repertoires in COVID-19. Assay: immunoSEQ multiplex PCR; the TCRdb copy retains only in-frame clones and omits some. The sample carries some 120,000 clones, around 83% recorded once. The sequenced sample consisted of peripheral blood. These receptors originate from an older man with active or convalescent COVID-19. The conserved cysteine and the conserved F or W are not part of the CDR3 here.

j_call | v_call | cdr3_aa
TRBJ1-4 | TRBV28 | ASSLSARGFATNEKLF
TRBJ1-2 | TRBV4-1 | ASSQDHVADYGYT
TRBJ2-1 | TRBV5-1 | ASSTRQGNEQF
TRBJ1-1 | TRBV13 | ASSFGGTSTEAF
TRBJ1-2 | TRBV6-5 | ASSYSPDYGYT
TRBJ1-6 | TRBV4-2 | ASSQDVRGPLNSPLH
TRBJ2-2 | TRBV6-2/TRBV6-3 | ASSYLLAGGRTGELF
TRBJ1-2 | TRBV2 | ASSTQGVNYGYT
TRBJ1-1 | TRBV28 | ASRLGLSTEAF
TRBJ1-1 | TRBV20-1 | SAQVSEAF
TRBJ2-3 | TRBV6-9 | ASSYETGPRTQY
TRBJ1-2 | TRBV7-3 | ASSSRELRGYT
TRBJ1-3 | TRBV7-2 | ASSYEQGASGNTIY
TRBJ1-3 | TRBV25-1 | ASSDYRGSGNTIY
TRBJ1-2 | TRBV5-1 | ASSIPRTGEDGYT
TRBJ1-6 | TRBV5-1 | ASSFGTGLGYNSPLH
TRBJ2-1 | TRBV11-2 | ASSTGGAQDEQF
TRBJ1-1 | TRBV11-3 | ASSLGAANTEAF
TRBJ2-4 | TRBV7-8 | ASSYSTDIQY
TRBJ2-3 | TRBV4-3 | ASSQEGGRADTQY
TRBJ2-5 | TRBV18 | ASSPSGETQY
TRBJ1-2 | TRBV29-1 | SVPRDRGFNGYT
TRBJ1-2 | TRBV7-9 | ASSPETGSYGYT
TRBJ2-1 | TRBV4-1 | ASSPLGQGRSYNEQF
TRBJ1-2 | TRBV4-1 | ASSHLYKQGTFYGYT
TRBJ1-4 | TRBV9 | ASSPMRGDEKLF
TRBJ2-5 | TRBV20-1 | SASGGQQETQY
TRBJ2-4 | TRBV19 | ASSQTGTTAKNIQY
TRBJ1-1 | TRBV6-5 | ASRTGNTEAF
TRBJ2-5 | TRBV30 | AWSRGDQETQY
TRBJ2-7 | TRBV5-4 | ASSLELGASFYEQY
TRBJ2-5 | TRBV28 | ASSYLTGAQETQY
TRBJ2-7 | TRBV9 | ASSGGQGTFYEQY
TRBJ2-7 | TRBV7-2 | ASSLLKTYEQY